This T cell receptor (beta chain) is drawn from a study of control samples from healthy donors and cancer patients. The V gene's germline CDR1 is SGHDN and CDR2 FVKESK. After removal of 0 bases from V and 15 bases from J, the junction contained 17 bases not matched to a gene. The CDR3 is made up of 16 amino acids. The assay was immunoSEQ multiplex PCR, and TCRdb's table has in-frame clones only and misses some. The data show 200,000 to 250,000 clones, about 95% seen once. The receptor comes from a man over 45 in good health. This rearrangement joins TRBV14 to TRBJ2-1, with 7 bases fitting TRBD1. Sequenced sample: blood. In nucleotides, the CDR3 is TGTGCCAGCAGCCAAGAAGGGGTGACAGGGAGATCAAGGTCGTTCTTC. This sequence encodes CASSQEGVTGRSRSFF.